This T cell receptor beta chain was sequenced for a study of blood T cell repertoires in COVID-19. Study in general: From T cells, B-cell-depleted T cells, or PBMCs came the material, which was cDNA or gDNA.

Germline CDR1 and CDR2: LNHDA and SQIVND (reference sequence). The V segment lost 1 base and the J segment 0 bases; nucleotides outside the gene matches: 3. The CDR3 length is 16 residues. This clone was observed a single time. Authors' methods: Reference gene primer amplification gave estimated nucleated cell counts. Sequencing was performed with immunoSEQ multiplex PCR; in TCRdb, only in-frame clones are kept and a portion is missing. V and J calls plus clone size are reproduced from that table; the DNA served to infer D and trimming. The data show about 300,000 clones, 85% to 90% seen once. The chain couples TRBV19 to TRBJ1-5; TRBD1 matches 7 bases. The sequencing sample was made of peripheral blood. This TCR was recovered from a man aged 35-49 years with acute or convalescent COVID-19. CDR3 sequence (DNA): TGTGCCAGTAGTATAGGACAGGGAAATAGCAATCAGCCCCAGCATTTT. Translated, it gives CASSIGQGNSNQPQHF. Full variable domain (rest looked up from reference TRBV19 and TRBJ1-5): DGGITQSPKYLFRKEGQNVTLSCEQNLNHDAMYWYRQDPGQGLRLIYYSQIVNDFQKGDIAEGYSVSREKKESFPLTVTSAQKNPTAFYLCASSIGQGNSNQPQHFGDGTRLSIL.